One sample yielded the 32 T cell receptor beta chains listed below, sequenced in a study of long-term antiretroviral therapy in people with HIV. The libraries were made with immunoSEQ v3.0 at survey level. Assay used: immunoSEQ multiplex PCR; TCRdb lists only in-frame clones, some missing. The repertoire includes 20,000 to 25,000 clones, approximately 79% of them detected once, and about 9.1% sits in the top ten. The sequences come from unsorted PBMCs, collected 1.2 years after starting antiretroviral therapy. Receptors were obtained from a middle-aged woman with HIV.

This clone was recorded once. The chain is built from TRBV30 and TRBJ1-1, with unresolved D. The CDR3 consists of 13 residues. V lost 2 bases to trimming and J lost 2 bases, with 9 bases between them. Per the germline V gene, CDR1 is GTSNPN and CDR2 is SVGIG (reference sequence). CDR3 sequence (DNA): TGTGCCTGGAGTCTAGGAGAAAACACTGAAGCTTTCTTT. Translation: CAWSLGENTEAFF.

This chain joins TRBV14 and TRBJ1-4; perhaps TRBD1 as D (6 bases). CDR3 length: 15 residues. The germline V gene encodes CDR1 SGHDN and CDR2 FVKESK. V was clipped by 4 bases and J by 5 bases, with 14 bases between them. The CDR3 is CASSLSAGVNEKLFF. For the CDR3, the DNA is TGTGCCAGCAGCCTTAGTGCAGGGGTGAATGAAAAACTGTTTTTT.

The V call is TRBV15, the J call TRBJ2-7; TRBD1 matches at 12 bases. J gave up 5 bases and V 0 bases, and 8 bases lay outside the gene matches. Germline V lookup: CDR1 LNHNV, CDR2 YYDKDF (reference sequence). This CDR3 contains 17 residues. The CDR3 region has the DNA TGTGCCACCAGCAGAGATGCAGGGACAGGGGGCTTCAACGAGCAGTACTTC. Its protein product is CATSRDAGTGGFNEQYF.

This clone was counted a single time. The rearrangement joins TRBV6-1 to TRBJ1-2; possible D gene TRBD1, 6 bases. Trimming removed 2 bases at V and 7 bases at J, with 11 bases between. The CDR3 extends over 13 amino acids. Germline CDR1 is MNHNS and CDR2 is SASEGT. CDR3 nucleotides: TGTGCCAGCAGTGAATGGGGGGCTGTTGGCTACACCTTC. This gives the protein CASSEWGAVGYTF.

The V and J genes are TRBV6-5 and TRBJ2-7; a possible D gene is TRBD1 (5 bases). Trimming cost V 0 bases and J 0 bases, with 12 bases left between them. Per germline, CDR1 MNHEY and CDR2 SVGAGI. There are 16 residues in the CDR3. The CDR3 region is CASSYSSQAFSYEQYF. CDR3 sequence (DNA): TGTGCCAGCAGTTACTCATCACAGGCGTTCTCCTACGAGCAGTACTTC.

The chain uses TRBV19 and TRBJ2-7; the D gene is possibly TRBD1 (6 bases). Germline CDR1 is LNHDA and CDR2 is SQIVND (reference sequence). Trimming took off 4 bases at V and 3 bases at J, with 16 bases between the two ends. CDR3 length: 15 amino acids. The DNA of the CDR3 is TGTGCCAGTAGTACGCCCGGGACAAGCCTCTACGAGCAGTACTTC. It is translated as CASSTPGTSLYEQYF.

The chain links TRBV7-9 to TRBJ1-4; TRBD1 is a possible D gene (6 bases). The germline V gene encodes CDR1 SEHNR and CDR2 FQNEAQ (reference sequence). V was shortened by 3 bases and J by 8 bases, with 16 bases between the two germline ends. There are 15 residues in the CDR3. DNA of the CDR3: TGTGCCAGCAGCTTCTATAGGGGGGCCGGGGAAAAACTGTTTTTT. Translated: CASSFYRGAGEKLFF. The variable domain in full, with the rest retrieved from reference TRBV7-9 and TRBJ1-4, is DTGVSQNPRHKITKRGQNVTFRCDPISEHNRLYWYRQTLGQGPEFLTYFQNEAQLEKSRLLSDRFSAERPKGSFSTLEIQRTEQGDSAMYLCASSFYRGAGEKLFFGSGTQLSVL.

This clone has only a few counts. This chain links TRBV11-2 with TRBJ2-7, with D unresolved. V lost 1 base, J lost 1 base, and 8 bases lay in between. CDR3 length: 14 residues. The germline gives CDR1 SGHAT, CDR2 FQNNGV. The DNA of the CDR3 is TGTGCCAGCAGCTTAGGTCCGGTATCCTACGAGCAGTACTTC. It codes for CASSLGPVSYEQYF.

This chain joins TRBV18 and TRBJ2-3, with TRBD2 identical over 12 bases. Germline CDR1 reads KGHSH; CDR2 reads LQKENI. This CDR3 has 15 amino acids. The V gene end was trimmed by 6 bases and the J gene end by 5 bases; junction bases not matched to a gene: 6. This chain's CDR3 is CASSRLAGAGDTQYF. Here the CDR3 DNA reads TGTGCCAGCTCCAGACTAGCGGGAGCGGGAGATACGCAGTATTTT. The full variable domain, with the rest looked up from reference TRBV18 and TRBJ2-3, is NAGVMQNPRHLVRRRGQEARLRCSPMKGHSHVYWYRQLPEEGLKFMVYLQKENIIDESGMPKERFSAEFPKEGPSILRIQQVVRGDSAAYFCASSRLAGAGDTQYFGPGTRLTVL.

The rearrangement uses TRBV7-2 and TRBJ1-2; D is possibly TRBD1 (6 bases). Germline CDR1 is SGHTA and CDR2 is FQGNSA. V was shortened by 3 bases and J by 3 bases, with 11 bases between the two germline ends. The CDR3 is 14 residues long. The CDR3, as DNA: TGTGCCAGCAGCTTTTTACAGGGCGACTATGGCTACACCTTC. Its protein product is CASSFLQGDYGYTF.

This clone was found once. The chain uses TRBV6-6 and TRBJ1-5, with no clear D. The CDR3 consists of 14 residues. Per germline, CDR1 MNHNY and CDR2 SVGAGI (reference sequence). V was cut by 2 bases and J by 6 bases, with 11 bases left in between. The CDR3 is CASSYEDNLQPQHF. CDR3 nucleotides: TGTGCCAGCAGTTACGAGGATAACCTTCAGCCCCAGCATTTT.

The V gene is TRBV5-5, the J gene TRBJ2-2; 8 positions match TRBD1. Per the germline V gene, CDR1 is SGHKS and CDR2 is YYEKEE (reference sequence). The junction had 6 bases not matched to a gene; V was cut back by 2 bases and J by 6 bases. The CDR3 consists of 15 residues. This CDR3 is CASSFEQGASGELFF. The CDR3, as DNA: TGTGCCAGCAGCTTCGAGCAGGGGGCCTCCGGGGAGCTGTTTTTT.

The chain is built from TRBV5-1 and TRBJ2-5, with a tentative D call TRBD2 (5 bases). Germline-derived CDR1 and CDR2 are SGHRS and YFSETQ. Trimming shortened V by 0 bases and J by 6 bases, and 15 bases separated the two germline ends. The CDR3 has 15 amino acids. CDR3 residues: CASSLVVGNQKTQYF. The CDR3 nucleotides read TGCGCCAGCAGCTTGGTTGTCGGGAACCAGAAGACCCAGTACTTC.

This clone showed up just a few times. The chain couples TRBV6-1 to TRBJ1-2; 8 bases line up with TRBD1. Germline trimming cut 11 bases from V and 5 bases from J; bases unmatched to any gene: 7. The germline CDR1 and CDR2 sequences are MNHNS and SASEGT. The CDR3 contains 12 residues. The CDR3 loop is CAAGTGTYGYTF. The CDR3 DNA sequence: TGTGCCGCGGGGACAGGAACTTATGGCTACACCTTC.

V is TRBV11-3 and J is TRBJ2-5; 12 bases fit TRBD2. Germline V gene lookup returns CDR1 SGHNT and CDR2 YENEEA. This CDR3 is 17 amino acids long. After removal of 5 bases from V and 4 bases from J, the junction contained 11 bases not matched to a gene. As DNA, the CDR3 is TGTGCCAGCAGCGCCGGACTAGCGGGGTACTCAGGAGAGACCCAGTACTTC. Its protein is CASSAGLAGYSGETQYF.

As for this clone: The junction departs from germline at one end; a sequencing error may be responsible. V is TRBV7-9 and J is TRBJ2-5, with 10 bases fitting TRBD2. From germline, CDR1 is SEHNR and CDR2 FQNEAQ (reference sequence). This CDR3 has 14 residues. The CDR3 region has the DNA TGTGCCAGCAGTTTAGGGACTAGCGTGGAGACCCAGTACTTC. Encoded protein: CASSLGTSVETQYF.

The J gene is TRBJ2-3, the V gene TRBV30; 9 bases align to TRBD2. CDR1 and CDR2 (germline): GTSNPN, SVGIG (reference sequence). This CDR3 comprises 14 residues. The ends lost 2 bases at V and 2 bases at J; junction bases unmatched: 2. The CDR3, as DNA: TGTGCCTGGAGTACTAGCGGGCTCACAGATACGCAGTATTTT. Translated: CAWSTSGLTDTQYF.

The rearrangement uses TRBV6-5 and TRBJ1-1, with 8 bases fitting TRBD1. The CDR3 contains 15 residues. The V gene end was trimmed by 4 bases and the J gene end by 3 bases; junction bases not matched to a gene: 7. The germline V gene has CDR1 MNHEY and CDR2 SVGAGI. The CDR3 sequence: CASSSSGGMDTEAFF. The CDR3 DNA is TGTGCCAGCAGTTCCTCAGGGGGCATGGACACTGAAGCTTTCTTT.

Judged by abundance, this clone is medium-sized. The chain couples TRBV2 to TRBJ1-6; 8 nucleotides align to TRBD1. Germline CDR1 is SNHLY and CDR2 is FYNNEI. This CDR3 contains 13 residues. V trimming: 3 bases; J trimming: 9 bases; junction bases outside the gene matches: 1. CDR3 bases: TGTGCCAGCAGTGAGGGACAGGTTTCACCCCTCCACTTT. Residues: CASSEGQVSPLHF.

This clone was found a few times. The V gene is TRBV6-5, the J gene TRBJ1-2; a possible D gene is TRBD1 (6 bases). Per the germline V gene, CDR1 is MNHEY and CDR2 is SVGAGI. V was shortened by 5 bases and J by 8 bases, with 15 bases between the two germline ends. The CDR3 extends over 13 amino acids. The CDR3: CASSLRGQGGYTF. CDR3 in DNA: TGTGCCAGCAGTCTCAGGGGCCAGGGCGGCTACACCTTC.

This chain links TRBV2 with TRBJ2-7; 12 bases line up with TRBD2. In germline, CDR1 is SNHLY, CDR2 FYNNEI. V shed 9 bases, J shed 5 bases, and the junction held 5 bases outside the gene matches. The length of the CDR3 is 13 residues. CDR3: CARGLAGSNEQYF. CDR3 nucleotides: TGTGCCAGAGGACTAGCGGGGAGTAACGAGCAGTACTTC. Combining the CDR3 with reference TRBV2 and TRBJ2-7 gives the whole variable domain EPEVTQTPSHQVTQMGQEVILRCVPISNHLYFYWYRQILGQKVEFLVSFYNNEISEKSEIFDDQFSVERPDGSNFTLKIRSTKLEDSAMYFCARGLAGSNEQYFGPGTRLTVT.

In this sample, this clone turned up once. The chain combines TRBV7-9 with TRBJ2-1; D is unclear. Germline CDR1 and CDR2: SEHNR and FQNEAQ (reference sequence). This CDR3 is 18 amino acids long. The V end was cut by 2 bases, the J end by 4 bases, with 21 bases between. DNA for the CDR3: TGTGCCAGCAGCTTACTCCGCCCGGGTCTGCGGTTGTACAATGAGCAGTTCTTC. Amino acids: CASSLLRPGLRLYNEQFF. Based on the CDR3 plus reference TRBV7-9 and TRBJ2-1, the full variable domain is DTGVSQNPRHKITKRGQNVTFRCDPISEHNRLYWYRQTLGQGPEFLTYFQNEAQLEKSRLLSDRFSAERPKGSFSTLEIQRTEQGDSAMYLCASSLLRPGLRLYNEQFFGPGTRLTVL.

The chain couples TRBV13 to TRBJ2-7; 7 bases align to TRBD2. The junction had 9 bases not matched to a gene; V was cut back by 2 bases and J by 2 bases. Germline lookup yields CDR1 PRHDT and CDR2 FYEKMQ (reference sequence). The CDR3 has 16 residues. Written as DNA, the CDR3 is TGTGCCAGCAGCTTAAGGGAGGGGCAGGAGGCCTACGAGCAGTACTTC. It codes for CASSLREGQEAYEQYF.

The chain carries TRBV7-9 and TRBJ2-2; no reliable D call. This CDR3 comprises 14 residues. V gave up 4 bases and J gave up 4 bases, with 10 bases separating them. Germline V gene lookup returns CDR1 SEHNR and CDR2 FQNEAQ (reference sequence). The CDR3 DNA follows: TGTGCCAGCAGCTCCGGTGTTATCACCGGGGAGCTGTTTTTT. This gives the protein CASSSGVITGELFF.

The chain couples TRBV27 to TRBJ1-1; D call uncertain. CDR3 length: 13 amino acids. From germline, CDR1 is MNHEY and CDR2 SMNVEV (reference sequence). V lost 3 bases, J lost 4 bases, and 9 bases lay in between. DNA of the CDR3: TGTGCCAGCAGTTTCGGAGAGAGCACTGAAGCTTTCTTT. This translates into CASSFGESTEAFF.

The chain couples TRBV18 to TRBJ1-4; 7 bases line up with TRBD1. The CDR3 loop spans 16 amino acids. Germline CDR1 and CDR2: KGHSH and LQKENI. J gave up 4 bases and V 3 bases, and 8 bases lay outside the gene matches. DNA for the CDR3: TGTGCCAGCTCACCGAATAACAGGGGCCTTAATGAAAAACTGTTTTTT. Protein product: CASSPNNRGLNEKLFF.

V and J are TRBV27 and TRBJ2-1; 7 bases match TRBD2. V gave up 2 bases and J gave up 4 bases; unmatched junction bases: 5. The germline CDR1 and CDR2 sequences are MNHEY and SMNVEV (reference sequence). The CDR3 is 15 amino acids. As DNA, the CDR3 is TGTGCCAGCAGTTTACGAAGCGGGGATTACAATGAGCAGTTCTTC. Protein product: CASSLRSGDYNEQFF.

The chain joins TRBV7-8 to TRBJ1-1; 9 bases are a match to TRBD1. The CDR3 sequence is 14 residues long. The J segment lost 1 base and the V segment lost 10 bases, leaving 7 bases of the junction unmatched. Germline values: CDR1 SGHVS, CDR2 FQNEAQ. CDR3 residues: CATNTGGWNTEAFF. CDR3 DNA sequence: TGTGCCACAAATACAGGGGGCTGGAACACTGAAGCTTTCTTT.

The chain links TRBV5-1 to TRBJ2-7; D may be TRBD1 (6 bases). Trimming took 5 bases from V and 6 from J, leaving 12 bases between them. The CDR3 contains 12 residues. Per germline, CDR1 SGHRS and CDR2 YFSETQ. The CDR3 nucleotides are TGCGCCAGCAGAGATAGGGGGAGCGAGCAGTACTTC. Amino acid sequence: CASRDRGSEQYF.

This rearrangement joins TRBV12-5 to TRBJ1-5; D uncertain. V lost 0 bases and J 1 base, leaving 13 bases between the germline ends. CDR3 length equals 17 residues. Per germline, CDR1 LGHNT and CDR2 FRNRAP. The chain's CDR3 is CASGLVSGSPSNQPQHF. The DNA of the CDR3 is TGTGCTAGTGGTTTGGTATCGGGCAGCCCAAGCAATCAGCCCCAGCATTTT.

In DNA form, the CDR3 reads TGTGCCAGCAGCTTAGAGGGGGGTTTGAACGAGCAGTACTTC. This encodes CASSLEGGLNEQYF. This chain joins TRBV11-3 and TRBJ2-7, with a tentative D call TRBD2 (6 bases). Germline V gives CDR1 SGHNT, CDR2 YENEEA. The CDR3 consists of 14 residues. Between the trimmed V and J ends, which lost 0 bases and 5 bases, there was a span of 11 bases.

The CDR3 spells CASSELRTGRYEQYF. The CDR3 coding sequence is TGTGCCAGCAGTGAGCTTAGGACAGGGCGCTACGAGCAGTACTTC. The chain has TRBV6-1 and TRBJ2-7; 8 positions agree with TRBD1. Per the germline V gene, CDR1 is MNHNS and CDR2 is SASEGT. The V gene end was trimmed by 3 bases and the J gene end by 3 bases; junction bases not matched to a gene: 7. The CDR3 is 15 amino acids.